These 28 T cell receptor beta chains originate from one sample sequenced in a study of T-cell reconstitution after alpha-beta-depleted transplantation in children. TCRbeta library preparation incorporated unique molecular identifiers. TCRdb re-called the PCR reads through MiXCR, storing one row per CDR3 protein. The sample lists 200,000 or so distinct CDR3 sequences, about 7% seen once, with just over 5.5% in the top ten. The starting material was PBMCs, obtained before TCRalphabeta/CD19-depleted stem cell transplant. The receptors here all came from a boy aged 2 to 10 with acute lymphoblastic leukemia, due to receive a stem cell transplant.

The chain has TRBV20-1 and TRBJ1-4; D is uncertain. V was cut by 5 bases and J by 3 bases, with 19 bases left in between. The CDR3 runs to 16 residues. Germline CDR1 reads DFQATT; CDR2 reads SNEGSKA (reference sequence). The CDR3 DNA follows: TGCAGTGCTCGAGCGGCTTCCTTGGGGTCTAATGAAAAACTGTTTTTT. Protein sequence: CSARAASLGSNEKLFF.

V is TRBV4-3 and J is TRBJ2-6; tentative D call: TRBD1 (5 bases). The CDR3 is made up of 17 amino acids. Between the trimmed V and J ends, which lost 0 bases and 2 bases, there was a span of 11 bases. Per germline, CDR1 LGHNA and CDR2 YSLEER. CDR3 nucleotide sequence: TGCGCCAGCAGCCAAGATGCAACAGGAACTGGGGCCAACGTCCTGACTTTC. This gives the protein CASSQDATGTGANVLTF.

The chain is built from TRBV7-2 and TRBJ1-2; TRBD1 is a possible D gene (6 bases). The CDR3 covers 15 residues. CDR1 SGHTA and CDR2 FQGNSA come from the germline V gene. The V end lost 1 base, the J end lost 3 bases, and 12 bases lay between the germline ends. The CDR3 here is CASSLEAGEDYGYTF. The CDR3 nucleotides read TGTGCCAGCAGCTTAGAGGCAGGGGAGGACTATGGCTACACCTTC.

This clonotype was counted ten times or more. V and J are TRBV28 and TRBJ1-1; 7 bases map to TRBD1. Trimming at V came to 8 bases and at J to 0 bases, leaving 6 bases not matched to a gene. Germline V CDR1 and CDR2: MDHEN, SYDVKM. This CDR3 comprises 14 residues. DNA of the CDR3: TGTGCCAGCCACCAGGGGGGTCTGAACACTGAAGCTTTCTTT. Its protein product is CASHQGGLNTEAFF.

This clonotype was observed a few times. The chain has TRBV10-3 and TRBJ1-1; 7 bases fit TRBD1. Germline lookup yields CDR1 ENHRY and CDR2 SYGVKD. Trimming took 7 bases from V and 1 from J; bases not matched to a gene: 3. The CDR3 covers 13 residues. The CDR3 sequence is CAIIAGGNTEAFF. The DNA for the CDR3 is TGTGCCATCATCGCAGGGGGGAACACTGAAGCTTTCTTT.

The chain combines TRBV19 with TRBJ2-7; possible D gene TRBD1, 6 bases. This CDR3 has 13 residues. Germline V gene lookup returns CDR1 LNHDA and CDR2 SQIVND (reference sequence). The V end was cut by 8 bases, the J end by 0 bases, with 11 bases between. CDR3 region: CASSGTYSYEQYF. The CDR3 DNA follows: TGTGCCAGTTCCGGGACATACTCCTACGAGCAGTACTTC.

This clonotype has ten or more counts. The chain joins TRBV6-1 to TRBJ1-1, with no clear D. V was clipped by 5 bases and J by 4 bases, with 14 bases between them. This CDR3 has 14 residues. In germline, CDR1 is MNHNS, CDR2 SASEGT. The CDR3 protein is CASSKTTMGTEAFF. Here the CDR3 DNA reads TGTGCCAGCAGTAAGACGACGATGGGCACTGAAGCTTTCTTT.

This clonotype has a count of ten or more. The CDR3 sequence: CASSPRTYGYTF. The CDR3 DNA follows: TGTGCCAGCAGCCCAAGGACCTATGGCTACACCTTC. This chain joins TRBV12-3 or TRBV12-4 and TRBJ1-2; no firm D call. V gave up 6 bases and J gave up 4 bases, with 9 bases separating them. The CDR3 totals 12 residues.

The table lists this clonotype with many counts. The chain has TRBV10-3 and TRBJ2-1; maybe TRBD1 (5 bases). CDR3 length equals 14 residues. Germline V gene data show CDR1 as ENHRY and CDR2 as SYGVKD. Trimming removed 2 bases from V and 3 bases from J, with 8 bases in between. Written as DNA, the CDR3 is TGTGCCATCAGTGAGGGGGCGGACTACAATGAGCAGTTCTTC. Amino acids: CAISEGADYNEQFF.

The sample holds many counts of this clonotype. The junction does not match germline at one end; this may be a read error. CDR3 bases: TGCAGTGCCAGAGGGCCAGTCGCATACACTGAAGCTTTCTTT. This sequence encodes CSARGPVAYTEAFF. V and J are TRBV20-1 and TRBJ1-1; D uncertain. Looked up from germline, CDR1 is DFQATT and CDR2 is SNEGSKA (reference sequence). CDR3 length: 14 amino acids.

This clonotype was found many times. The chain joins TRBV29-1 to TRBJ1-3; D is unclear. The V gene's germline CDR1 is SQVTM and CDR2 ANQGSEA. The CDR3 consists of 12 residues. The ends were cut back, 3 bases at V and 0 bases at J, with 3 bases in the middle. The chain's CDR3 is CSVDSSGNTIYF. The CDR3 DNA sequence: TGCAGCGTTGATAGCTCTGGAAACACCATATATTTT.

Many counts were recorded for this clonotype. The rearrangement joins TRBV14 to TRBJ2-1; tentatively, D is TRBD1 or TRBD2 (5 bases each). Germline V gene lookup returns CDR1 SGHDN and CDR2 FVKESK. V lost 1 base and J lost 6, with 13 bases in between. The CDR3 has 15 residues. CDR3 protein: CASSQVWGPINEQFF. Here the CDR3 DNA reads TGTGCCAGCAGCCAAGTCTGGGGACCGATCAATGAGCAGTTCTTC.

The chain couples TRBV2 to TRBJ2-4, with 12 bases aligning to TRBD1. V dropped 10 bases and J dropped 0; count of bases not matched to a gene: 13. This CDR3 contains 18 residues. CDR1 and CDR2 (germline): SNHLY, FYNNEI. The CDR3 DNA reads as TGTGCCATCGGCGCCAGGGACAGGGGGCTCCTAGCCAAAAACATTCAGTACTTC. This translates into CAIGARDRGLLAKNIQYF.

This clonotype occurred many times. V gene TRBV7-9 combines with J gene TRBJ2-3; D might be TRBD2 (6 bases). Per the germline V gene, CDR1 is SEHNR and CDR2 is FQNEAQ (reference sequence). The V and J ends lost 5 bases and 0 bases respectively, with 12 bases between them. This CDR3 has 15 residues. The chain's CDR3 is CASSPRETSTDTQYF. The CDR3 DNA sequence: TGTGCCAGCAGCCCTCGGGAGACTAGCACAGATACGCAGTATTTT.

This clonotype was observed many times. The chain combines TRBV11-2 with TRBJ2-5; D may be TRBD1 or TRBD2 (5 bases each). Trimming removed 0 bases from V and 7 bases from J, with 15 bases in between. CDR1 is SGHAT, CDR2 FQNNGV, per germline. The CDR3 runs 15 residues. The CDR3 spells CASSLDLGEHGTQYF. CDR3 coding DNA: TGTGCCAGCAGCTTAGATCTGGGGGAGCACGGGACCCAGTACTTC.

This clonotype was counted a few times. The gene calls are TRBV7-3 and TRBJ2-5, with 8 nucleotides matching TRBD2. The junction had 9 bases not matched to a gene; V was cut back by 5 bases and J by 4 bases. In germline, CDR1 is SGHTA, CDR2 FQGTGA. This CDR3 has 15 residues. This chain's CDR3 is CASSPAGGALETQYF. The CDR3 DNA sequence: TGTGCCAGCAGCCCCGCCGGGGGGGCCTTAGAGACCCAGTACTTC.

This clonotype showed up many times. The gene calls are TRBV20-1 and TRBJ2-3, with 12 bases matching TRBD2. Germline V CDR1 and CDR2: DFQATT, SNEGSKA (reference sequence). The CDR3 is made up of 16 amino acids. Germline trimming cut 5 bases from V and 5 bases from J; bases unmatched to any gene: 11. The CDR3 is CSAPNLAGGRGDTQYF. The CDR3 bases are TGCAGTGCTCCCAATCTAGCGGGAGGGCGTGGAGATACGCAGTATTTT.

At least ten counts were recorded for this clonotype. The J gene is TRBJ2-1, the V gene TRBV28; 9 positions match TRBD2. The junction had 16 bases not matched to a gene; V was cut back by 7 bases and J by 0 bases. This CDR3 comprises 19 residues. Per germline, CDR1 MDHEN and CDR2 SYDVKM. The CDR3 loop reads CASTLAGPILGSSYNEQFF. CDR3 nucleotides: TGTGCCAGCACCCTAGCGGGACCAATTCTGGGGAGCTCCTACAATGAGCAGTTCTTC.

This clonotype has more than one count but fewer than ten. This sequence joins TRBV7-2 and TRBJ1-2, with 7 bases matching TRBD1. Germline lookup yields CDR1 SGHTA and CDR2 FQGNSA. The CDR3 has 14 residues. Trimming at V came to 5 bases and at J to 5 bases, leaving 8 bases not matched to a gene. CDR3 loop: CASSAIGTAYGYTF. The CDR3 bases are TGTGCCAGCAGCGCAATAGGGACAGCATATGGCTACACCTTC. Looking up the rest from reference TRBV7-2 and TRBJ1-2 gives the full variable domain: GAGVSQSPSNKVTEKGKDVELRCDPISGHTALYWYRQSLGQGLEFLIYFQGNSAPDKSGLPSDRFSAERTGGSVSTLTIQRTQQEDSAVYLCASSAIGTAYGYTFGSGTRLTVV.

This clonotype has ten or more counts. The chain has TRBV24-1 and TRBJ2-1; D not certain. Germline V CDR1 and CDR2: KGHDR, SFDVKD. Trimming removed 2 bases from V and 1 base from J, with 5 bases in between. This CDR3 contains 14 residues. CDR3 amino acids: CATSDSRSYNEQFF. The CDR3 DNA reads TGTGCCACCAGTGATTCAAGATCCTACAATGAGCAGTTCTTC.

About this clonotype itself: At one end the junction does not follow the germline gene, possibly because of a read error. The chain combines TRBV12-3 or TRBV12-4 with TRBJ2-2; tentative D call: TRBD2 (6 bases). The CDR3 covers 13 residues. CDR3 DNA sequence: TGTGCCAGCAGTTTTTGGGAGGCCGGGGAGCTGTCTTTT. Encoded protein: CASSFWEAGELSF.

This clonotype was counted many times. J is TRBJ2-1 and V is TRBV20-1, with TRBD1 matching 8 bases. V lost 2 bases and J lost 6; bases outside the gene matches: 12. The CDR3 extends over 16 amino acids. Looked up from germline, CDR1 is DFQATT and CDR2 is SNEGSKA (reference sequence). DNA for the CDR3: TGCAGTGCTAGATCTTCCGGGACAGGCGAATTCAATGAGCAGTTCTTC. It codes for CSARSSGTGEFNEQFF.

This clonotype came up many times. The chain joins TRBV4-1 to TRBJ2-7; 7 bases align to TRBD1. Looked up from germline, CDR1 is MGHRA and CDR2 is YSYEKL. The CDR3 totals 13 residues. V shed 0 bases and J 11 bases; nucleotides not matched to a gene: 7. The CDR3 bases are TGCGCCAGCAGCCAAGAACTACCGGGACAGAAGTACTTC. It is translated as CASSQELPGQKYF.

This clonotype was counted at least ten times. The rearrangement links TRBV21-1 to TRBJ2-7; the table's D gene call, TRBD2, was not cross checked with the DNA. TRBV21-1 is recorded as a pseudogene. The CDR3 is made up of 16 amino acids. The DNA of the CDR3 is TGTGCCAGCAGCAAAGCGGGTTTAGCGGGGGACTACGAGCAGTACTTC. Amino acids: CASSKAGLAGDYEQYF.

This clonotype was seen ten or more times. The CDR3 protein is CASSESARSPFYEQYF. In nucleotides, the CDR3 is TGTGCCAGCAGTGAGTCGGCCCGGTCCCCCTTCTACGAGCAGTACTTC. The V call is TRBV6-1, the J call TRBJ2-7; D gene ambiguous. CDR1 MNHNS and CDR2 SASEGT come from the germline V gene. This CDR3 has 16 residues. Trimming cost V 3 bases and J 3 bases, with 18 bases left between them.

The chain couples TRBV20-1 to TRBJ1-1; D unresolved. The CDR3 runs 13 residues. Trimming removed 1 base at V and 0 bases at J, with 6 bases between. Germline CDR1 DFQATT, CDR2 SNEGSKA (reference sequence). Here the CDR3 reads CSARGVVNTEAFF. CDR3 bases: TGCAGTGCTAGAGGAGTGGTGAACACTGAAGCTTTCTTT.

As regards this clonotype: This may be a read error: a much more frequent sequence differs by one nucleotide. The J gene is TRBJ2-3, the V gene TRBV12-3 or TRBV12-4, with 7 bases matching TRBD2. The CDR3 consists of 12 residues. In nucleotides, the CDR3 is TGTGCCAGCAGTTTTTCCGGGACTACGGAGTATTTT. Translation gives CASSFSGTTEYF.

Details on this clonotype: This clone may be a read error of a much larger clone one base away. The genes are TRBV7-2 and TRBJ1-1, with D hard to call. The CDR3 has 12 residues. V lost 1 base and J lost 4, with 4 bases in between. Germline CDR1 SGHTA, CDR2 FQGNSA. The CDR3 sequence: CASSLDFTEAFF. In DNA form, the CDR3 reads TGTGCCAGCAGCTTAGACTTCACTGAAGCTTTCTTT.